The clone carrying this T cell receptor beta chain was observed a handful of times. TCRdb independently ran MiXCR on the 5' RACE reads; one entry per CDR3 protein. Among about 210,000 distinct CDR3 sequences, roughly 30% were seen once, and the ten largest hold about an eighth. The sample comes from a study of T-cell memory formation after mild COVID-19. CDR3 length equals 14 residues. J gave up 4 bases and V 4 bases, and 4 bases lay outside the gene matches. CDR1 SGHDT and CDR2 YYEEEE come from the germline V gene. Material for sequencing was PBMCs or a T cell subset sorted from them (not recorded which). The chain combines TRBV5-6 with TRBJ2-2; the match to TRBD2 covers 7 bases. The receptor's source is an adult woman who had mild COVID-19 (a few samples of this study predate the infection). Cell type and time point are not known. DNA of the CDR3: TGTGCCAGCAGCACGGGGGGACTCACCGGGGAGCTGTTTTTT. This gives the protein CASSTGGLTGELFF.